The T cell receptor beta chain described here comes from a study of T cells in Graves' hyperthyroidism and ophthalmopathy. Study in general: The blood sample was taken at first diagnosis, before treatment began. Whole-study findings and limits: Blood also carried most thyroid clonotypes expanded above 0.001.

This clonotype was counted at least ten times. Its antigen remains unknown. This CDR3 has 12 amino acids. Looked up from germline, CDR1 is DFQATT and CDR2 is SNEGSKA (reference sequence). V was pared by 2 bases and J by 6 bases, with 7 bases between. Researchers barred patients who had uncontrolled infection, other autoimmune disease, pregnancy or lactation. Amplification of TCR beta CDR3 regions used RNA as the template. First-round RT-PCR targeting the TCR CDR3 was performed with the HTBI primer set. One entry per CDR3 protein results from TCRdb running MiXCR on the multiplex PCR reads. Of about 720,000 distinct CDR3 sequences listed, around 17% are singletons.

The sequence was collected from a man between 18 and 29 years old with Graves' hyperthyroidism. The chain couples TRBV20-1 to TRBJ2-2, with a weak D call TRBD2 (5 bases). Sample: blood. This CDR3 is CSARLEAGELFF. The CDR3, as DNA: TGCAGTGCTAGATTGGAGGCCGGGGAGCTGTTTTTT.